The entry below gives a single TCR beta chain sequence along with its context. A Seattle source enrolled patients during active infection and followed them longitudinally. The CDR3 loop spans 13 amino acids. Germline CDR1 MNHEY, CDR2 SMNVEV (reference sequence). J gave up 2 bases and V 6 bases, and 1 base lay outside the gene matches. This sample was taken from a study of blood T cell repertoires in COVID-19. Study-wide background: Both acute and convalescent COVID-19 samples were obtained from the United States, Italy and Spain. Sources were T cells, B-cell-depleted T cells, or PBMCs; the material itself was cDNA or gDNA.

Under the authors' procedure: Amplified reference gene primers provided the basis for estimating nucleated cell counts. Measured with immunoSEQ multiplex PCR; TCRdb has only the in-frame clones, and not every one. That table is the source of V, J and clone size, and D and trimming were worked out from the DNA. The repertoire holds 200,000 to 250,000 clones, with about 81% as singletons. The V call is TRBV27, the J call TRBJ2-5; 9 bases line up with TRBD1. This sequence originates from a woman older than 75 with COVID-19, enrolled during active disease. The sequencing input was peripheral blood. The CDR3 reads CASRGTGQETQYF. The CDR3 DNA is TGTGCCAGCAGAGGGACAGGGCAAGAGACCCAGTACTTC.